Included here is one T cell receptor (beta chain) sequence, with context. The antigen remains unidentified. This specimen comes from a study of blood T cells in healthy people across ages. Study background: Per every two T cells, about one barcoded beta molecule was captured by template switching. Findings of the study overall: Long-lived donors had more naive CD4+ cells and higher diversity than aged donors.

Alongside a J-beta primer mix, a sample-barcoded 5' primer served in a second PCR lasting about 6 to 12 cycles. A single record per CDR3 protein comes from TCRdb applying MiXCR to the 5' RACE reads. The sample consists of 1.5 million to 2 million distinct CDR3 sequences, about 50% of them appearing once. Trimming cost V 3 bases and J 0 bases, with 8 bases left between them. The CDR3 contains 14 residues. Germline CDR1 reads DFQATT; CDR2 reads SNEGSKA (reference sequence). This chain connects TRBV20-1 to TRBJ2-2; D perhaps matches TRBD1 (5 bases). What was sequenced was blood. This receptor was obtained from a woman aged 40 to 55 in good health. The CDR3 DNA sequence: TGCAGTGCTAGGGGGCAACCGAACACCGGGGAGCTGTTTTTT. Protein: CSARGQPNTGELFF.